A selection of T cell receptor beta chains follows, all from one sample in a study of technical replicates of blood from several donors. Only in-frame clones appear in the TCRdb table, and some are missing; sequencing was by immunoSEQ multiplex PCR. The sample has tens of thousands of clones, about 94% seen once. The sequencing sample was made of T cells isolated from PBMCs. The receptors here all came from a human donor in good health. Each CDR3 is given with its conserved first and last residue. A D gene is named only where the DNA matches it firmly. A clone size is listed for some rows: how often the clone was seen (once, few, many), or a class if it is expanded.

j_call clone_size d_call v_call cdr3_nt cdr3_aa
TRBJ1-1 . . TRBV7-2 TGTGCCAGCAGCTTAGGTTACCGGGGTCTGAACACTGAAGCTTTCTTT CASSLGYRGLNTEAFF
TRBJ2-7 . . TRBV27 TGTGCCAGCGTCTATGTGTTGTGGAGTAGATCCTACGAGCAGTACTTC CASVYVLWSRSYEQYF
TRBJ1-1 . . TRBV5-4 TGTGCCAGCAGCTTGGGTCGAGCCACTGAAGCTTTCTTT CASSLGRATEAFF
TRBJ2-7 once . TRBV28 TGTGCCAGCAGTTTACCACCCACCACACTAAACCGGCAGTACTTC CASSLPPTTLNRQYF
TRBJ1-1 . . TRBV19 TGTGCCAGTACCCTACTAGGTCAGGGGATAGGCACTGAAGCTTTCTTT CASTLLGQGIGTEAFF
TRBJ2-7 . . TRBV10-1 TGCGCCAGCAGTGATACTAGCACCTACGAGCAGTACTTC CASSDTSTYEQYF
TRBJ2-7 . TRBD1 TRBV6-1 TGTGCCAGCAGTGAAGCGACCGGGACAGGGTACGCCGAGCAGTACTTC CASSEATGTGYAEQYF
TRBJ2-7 . . TRBV6-5 TGTGCCAGCACTCAGGGGCCCGAGCAGTACTTC CASTQGPEQYF
TRBJ1-1 . TRBD1 TRBV11-3 TGTGCCAGCAGTCCGAGGACAGGGTACACTGAAGCTTTCTTT CASSPRTGYTEAFF
TRBJ2-1 . . TRBV27 TGTGCCAGCAGCCTGGACAGCAACCCCTACAATGAGCAGTTCTTC CASSLDSNPYNEQFF
TRBJ2-2 . TRBD1 TRBV6-5 TGTGCCAGCGGGGGGACAGGGATCGGCGGGGAGCTGTTTTTT CASGGTGIGGELFF
TRBJ2-7 . . TRBV10-3 TGTGCCATCAGTGAGTTCAAGATGTGGCCCGAGCAGTACTTC CAISEFKMWPEQYF
TRBJ1-2 . TRBD1 TRBV6-1 TGTGCCAACAGACCGGGACAGGTCATCAATGGCTACACCTTC CANRPGQVINGYTF
TRBJ2-5 . . TRBV7-7 TGTGCTAGCAGCTTAGTGGGGCCACAAGGCGAGACCCAGTACTTC CASSLVGPQGETQYF
TRBJ2-2 . . TRBV7-3 TGTGCCAGCAGCTTAGGGACTAACACCGGGGAGCTGTTTTTT CASSLGTNTGELFF
TRBJ2-7 . . TRBV19 TGTGCCAGTAAATCAGGGCCAGACGAGCAGTACTTC CASKSGPDEQYF
TRBJ2-4 once TRBD2 TRBV13 TGTGCCAGCTCGGGAGGAGGGGAAAACTTAGCCAAAAACATTCAGTACTTC CASSGGGENLAKNIQYF
TRBJ2-7 once . TRBV5-4 TGTGCCAGCAGCTTAGCGGAGGACTCCTACGAGCAGTACTTC CASSLAEDSYEQYF
TRBJ2-1 . TRBD2 TRBV4-1 TGCGCCAGTGCCCTCGGGAGGGGCTACAATGAGCAGTTCTTC CASALGRGYNEQFF
TRBJ1-1 . . TRBV2 TGTGCCAGCACAGAGAACACTGAAGCTTTCTTT CASTENTEAFF
TRBJ1-5 . . TRBV19 TGTGCCAGTAGTATCGCAGGGAACGGTCAGCCCCAGCATTTT CASSIAGNGQPQHF
TRBJ2-7 once . TRBV27 TGTGCCAGCAGTTCCTCCCCGACTCCGAACGAGCAGTACTTC CASSSSPTPNEQYF
TRBJ2-1 . TRBD2 TRBV4-2 TGTGCCAGCAGCCCCAAGCGGGAGCTTGATGAGCAGTTCTTC CASSPKRELDEQFF
TRBJ1-1 . TRBD1 TRBV27 TGTGCCAGCAGTCTACAGGGGGCAGGTGAAGCTTTCTTT CASSLQGAGEAFF
TRBJ2-1 . TRBD2 TRBV11-3 TGTGCCAGCAGCTTAGTCCGGCTAGCGGGACCCTTGAATGAGCAGTTCTTC CASSLVRLAGPLNEQFF
TRBJ1-1 once . TRBV25-1 TGTGCCAGCAGACAGGGTTTCTCTGCTTTCTTT CASRQGFSAFF
TRBJ1-1 . . TRBV5-4 TGTGCCAGCAGCCACGACAGGTCTCCGAACACTGAAGCTTTCTTT CASSHDRSPNTEAFF